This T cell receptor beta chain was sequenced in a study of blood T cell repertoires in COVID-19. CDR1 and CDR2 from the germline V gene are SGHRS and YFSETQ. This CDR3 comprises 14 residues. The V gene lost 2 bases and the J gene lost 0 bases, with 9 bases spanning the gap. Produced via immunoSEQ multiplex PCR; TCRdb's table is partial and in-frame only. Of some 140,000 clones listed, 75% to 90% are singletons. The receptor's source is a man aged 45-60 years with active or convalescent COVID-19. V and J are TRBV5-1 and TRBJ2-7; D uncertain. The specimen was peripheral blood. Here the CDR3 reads CASSFTTVSYEQYF. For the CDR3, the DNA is TGCGCCAGCAGCTTTACGACTGTCTCCTACGAGCAGTACTTC.